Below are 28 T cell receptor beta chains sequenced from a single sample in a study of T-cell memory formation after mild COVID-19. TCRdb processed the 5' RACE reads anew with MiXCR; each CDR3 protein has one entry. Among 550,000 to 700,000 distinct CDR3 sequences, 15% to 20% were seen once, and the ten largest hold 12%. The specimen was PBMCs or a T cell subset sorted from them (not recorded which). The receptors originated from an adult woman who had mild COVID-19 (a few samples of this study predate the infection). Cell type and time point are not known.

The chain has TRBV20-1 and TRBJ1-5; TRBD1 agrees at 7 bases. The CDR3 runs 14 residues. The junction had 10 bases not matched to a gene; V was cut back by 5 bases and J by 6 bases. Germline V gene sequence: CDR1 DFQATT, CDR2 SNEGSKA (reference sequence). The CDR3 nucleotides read TGCAGTGCTCTGTCACAGGGGCGCGCTCAGCCCCAGCATTTT. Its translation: CSALSQGRAQPQHF.

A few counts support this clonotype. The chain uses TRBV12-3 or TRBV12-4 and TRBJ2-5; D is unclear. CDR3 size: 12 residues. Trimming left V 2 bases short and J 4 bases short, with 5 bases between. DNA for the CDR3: TGTGCCAGCAGTTTAATAGCAGAGACCCAGTACTTC. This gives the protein CASSLIAETQYF.

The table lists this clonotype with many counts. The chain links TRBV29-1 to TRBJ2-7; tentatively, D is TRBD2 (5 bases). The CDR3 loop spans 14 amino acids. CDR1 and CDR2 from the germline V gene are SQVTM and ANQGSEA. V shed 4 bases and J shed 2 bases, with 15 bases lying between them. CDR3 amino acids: CSVAVSGPPYEQYF. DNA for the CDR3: TGCAGCGTTGCGGTAAGCGGACCCCCCTACGAGCAGTACTTC.

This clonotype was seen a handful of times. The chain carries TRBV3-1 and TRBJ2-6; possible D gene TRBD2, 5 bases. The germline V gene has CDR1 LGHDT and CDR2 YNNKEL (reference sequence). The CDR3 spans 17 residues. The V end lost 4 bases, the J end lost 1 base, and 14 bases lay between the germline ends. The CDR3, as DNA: TGTGCCAGCAGCCCAACTTTCTCGGGATCTGGGGCCAACGTCCTGACTTTC. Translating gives CASSPTFSGSGANVLTF. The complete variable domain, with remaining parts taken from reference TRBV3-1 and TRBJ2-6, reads DTAVSQTPKYLVTQMGNDKSIKCEQNLGHDTMYWYKQDSKKFLKIMFSYNNKELIINETVPNRFSPKSPDKAHLNLHINSLELGDSAVYFCASSPTFSGSGANVLTFGAGSRLTVL.

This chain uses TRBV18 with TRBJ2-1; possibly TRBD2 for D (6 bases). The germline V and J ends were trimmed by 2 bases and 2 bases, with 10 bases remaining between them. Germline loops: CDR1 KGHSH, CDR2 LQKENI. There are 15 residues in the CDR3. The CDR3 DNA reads TGTGCCAGCTCACCAGGGTCGGGGGCCTACAATGAGCAGTTCTTC. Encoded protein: CASSPGSGAYNEQFF. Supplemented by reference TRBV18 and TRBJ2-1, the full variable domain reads NAGVMQNPRHLVRRRGQEARLRCSPMKGHSHVYWYRQLPEEGLKFMVYLQKENIIDESGMPKERFSAEFPKEGPSILRIQQVVRGDSAAYFCASSPGSGAYNEQFFGPGTRLTVL.

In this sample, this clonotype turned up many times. CDR3: CASRLAGAYEQYF. In DNA form, the CDR3 reads TGTGCCAGCCGATTGGCAGGGGCCTACGAGCAGTACTTC. This chain uses TRBV12-3 or TRBV12-4 with TRBJ2-7; D may be TRBD1 (6 bases). Deletions cut 8 bases from V and 2 bases from J, with 13 bases between. This CDR3 region has 13 residues.

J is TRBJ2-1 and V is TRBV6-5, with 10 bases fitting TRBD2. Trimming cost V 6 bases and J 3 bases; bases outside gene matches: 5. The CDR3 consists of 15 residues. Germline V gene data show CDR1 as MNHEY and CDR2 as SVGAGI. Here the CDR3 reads CASRPGTSVYNEQFF. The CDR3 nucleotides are TGTGCCAGCAGGCCCGGGACTAGCGTCTACAATGAGCAGTTCTTC.

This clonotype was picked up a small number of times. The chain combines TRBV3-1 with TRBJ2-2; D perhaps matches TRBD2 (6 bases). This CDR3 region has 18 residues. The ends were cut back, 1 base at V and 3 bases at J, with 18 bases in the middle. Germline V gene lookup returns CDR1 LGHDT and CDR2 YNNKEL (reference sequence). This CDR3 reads CASSQVRTGVRDTGELFF. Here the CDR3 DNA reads TGTGCCAGCAGCCAAGTTCGTACGGGAGTAAGGGACACCGGGGAGCTGTTTTTT.

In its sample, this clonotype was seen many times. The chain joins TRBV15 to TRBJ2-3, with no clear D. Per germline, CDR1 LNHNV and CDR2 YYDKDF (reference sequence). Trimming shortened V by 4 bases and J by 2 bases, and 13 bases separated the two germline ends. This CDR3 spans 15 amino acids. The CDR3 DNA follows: TGTGCCACCAGCACTAGACACGGAAACACAGATACGCAGTATTTT. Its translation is CATSTRHGNTDTQYF.

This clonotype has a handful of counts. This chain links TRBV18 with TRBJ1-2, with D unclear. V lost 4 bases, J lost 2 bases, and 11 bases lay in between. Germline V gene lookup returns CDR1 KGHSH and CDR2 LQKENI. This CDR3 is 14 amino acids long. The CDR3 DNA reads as TGTGCCAGCTCACGGGTCGGTCAGAACTATGGCTACACCTTC. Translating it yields CASSRVGQNYGYTF. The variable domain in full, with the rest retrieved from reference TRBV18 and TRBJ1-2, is NAGVMQNPRHLVRRRGQEARLRCSPMKGHSHVYWYRQLPEEGLKFMVYLQKENIIDESGMPKERFSAEFPKEGPSILRIQQVVRGDSAAYFCASSRVGQNYGYTFGSGTRLTVV.

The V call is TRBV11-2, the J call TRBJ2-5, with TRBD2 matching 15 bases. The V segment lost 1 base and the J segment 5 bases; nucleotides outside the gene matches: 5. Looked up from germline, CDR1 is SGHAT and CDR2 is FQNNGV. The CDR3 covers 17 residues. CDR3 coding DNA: TGTGCCAGCAGCTTAGCTGGACTAGCGGGGGGGCTGGAGACCCAGTACTTC. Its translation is CASSLAGLAGGLETQYF.

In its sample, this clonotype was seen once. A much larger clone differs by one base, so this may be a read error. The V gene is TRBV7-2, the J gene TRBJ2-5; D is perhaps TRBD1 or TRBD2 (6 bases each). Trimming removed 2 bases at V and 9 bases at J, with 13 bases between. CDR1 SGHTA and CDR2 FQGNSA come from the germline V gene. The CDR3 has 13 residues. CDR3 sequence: CASSLLPGEAQYF. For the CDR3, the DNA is TGTGCCAGCAGCTTATTGCCAGGGGAGGCCCAGTACTTC.

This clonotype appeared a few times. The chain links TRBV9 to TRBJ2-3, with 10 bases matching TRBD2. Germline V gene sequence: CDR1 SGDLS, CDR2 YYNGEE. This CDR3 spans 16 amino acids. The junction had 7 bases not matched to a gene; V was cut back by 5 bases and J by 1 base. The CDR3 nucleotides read TGTGCCAGCAGTGTGCAAGCGGGAGGGGGCACAGATACGCAGTATTTT. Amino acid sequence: CASSVQAGGGTDTQYF.

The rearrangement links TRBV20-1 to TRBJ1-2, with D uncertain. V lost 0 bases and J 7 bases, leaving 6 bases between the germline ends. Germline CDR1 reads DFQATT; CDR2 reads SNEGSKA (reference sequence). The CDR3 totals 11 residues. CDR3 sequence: CSARDPPGYTF. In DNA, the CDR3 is TGCAGTGCTAGAGATCCCCCTGGCTACACCTTC.

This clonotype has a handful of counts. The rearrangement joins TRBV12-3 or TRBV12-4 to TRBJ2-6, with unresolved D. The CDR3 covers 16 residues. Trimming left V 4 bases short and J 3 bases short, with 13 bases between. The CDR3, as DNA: TGTGCCAGCAGTTCCCCGAGACCAAATGGGGCCAACGTCCTGACTTTC. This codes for CASSSPRPNGANVLTF.

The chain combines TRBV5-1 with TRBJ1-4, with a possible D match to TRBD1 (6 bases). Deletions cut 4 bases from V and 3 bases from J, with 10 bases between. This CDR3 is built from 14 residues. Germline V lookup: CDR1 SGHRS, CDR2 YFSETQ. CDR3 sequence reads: CASSPGQPNEKLFF. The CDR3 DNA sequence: TGCGCCAGCAGCCCTGGACAGCCTAATGAAAAACTGTTTTTT.

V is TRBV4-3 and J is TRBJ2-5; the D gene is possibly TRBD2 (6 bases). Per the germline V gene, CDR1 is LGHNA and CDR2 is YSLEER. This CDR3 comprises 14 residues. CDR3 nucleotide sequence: TGCACCCCGTCAAGGGCGGGGCACCAAGAGACCCAGTACTTC. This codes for CTPSRAGHQETQYF.

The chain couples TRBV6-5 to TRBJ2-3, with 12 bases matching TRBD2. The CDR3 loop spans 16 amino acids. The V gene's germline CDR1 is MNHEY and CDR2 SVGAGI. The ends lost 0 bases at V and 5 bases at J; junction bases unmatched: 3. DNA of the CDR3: TGTGCCAGCAGTTACTCCGGACTAGCGGGACTAGATACGCAGTATTTT. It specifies CASSYSGLAGLDTQYF.

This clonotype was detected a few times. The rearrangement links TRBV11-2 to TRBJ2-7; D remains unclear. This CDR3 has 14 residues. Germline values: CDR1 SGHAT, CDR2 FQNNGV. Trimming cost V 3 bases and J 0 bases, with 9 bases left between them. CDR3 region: CASSFTTTSYEQYF. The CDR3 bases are TGTGCCAGCAGCTTCACTACAACCTCCTACGAGCAGTACTTC.

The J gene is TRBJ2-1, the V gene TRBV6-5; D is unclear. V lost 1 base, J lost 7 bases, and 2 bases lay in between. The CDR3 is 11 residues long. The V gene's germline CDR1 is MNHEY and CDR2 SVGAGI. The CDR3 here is CASSYFNEQFF. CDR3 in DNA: TGTGCCAGCAGTTACTTTAATGAGCAGTTCTTC.

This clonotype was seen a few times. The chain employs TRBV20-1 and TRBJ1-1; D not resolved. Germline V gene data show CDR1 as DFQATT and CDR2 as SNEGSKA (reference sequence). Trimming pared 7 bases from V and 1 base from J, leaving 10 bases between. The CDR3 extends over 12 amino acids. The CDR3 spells CSGGGPNTEAFF. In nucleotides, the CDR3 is TGCAGTGGAGGTGGCCCGAACACTGAAGCTTTCTTT.

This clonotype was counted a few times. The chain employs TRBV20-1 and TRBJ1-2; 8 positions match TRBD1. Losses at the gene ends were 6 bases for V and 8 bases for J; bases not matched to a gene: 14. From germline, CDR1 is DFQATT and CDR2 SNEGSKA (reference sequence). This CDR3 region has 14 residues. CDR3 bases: TGCAGTGCGCCTGACAGGGGCAGTGGGGGCGGCTACACCTTC. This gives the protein CSAPDRGSGGGYTF.

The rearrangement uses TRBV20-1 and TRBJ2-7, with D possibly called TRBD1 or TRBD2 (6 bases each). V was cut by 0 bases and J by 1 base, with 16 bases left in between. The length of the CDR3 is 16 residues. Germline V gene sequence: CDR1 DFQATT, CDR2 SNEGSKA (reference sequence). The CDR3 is CSARDPRGDWSYEQYF. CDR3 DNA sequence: TGCAGTGCTAGAGATCCGAGGGGGGATTGGTCCTACGAGCAGTACTTC.

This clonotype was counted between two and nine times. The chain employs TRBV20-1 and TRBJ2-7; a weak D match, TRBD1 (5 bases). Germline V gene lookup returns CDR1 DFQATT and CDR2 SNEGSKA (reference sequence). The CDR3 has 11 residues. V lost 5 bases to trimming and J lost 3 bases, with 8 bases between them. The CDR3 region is CSAEDNYEQYF. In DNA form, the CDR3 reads TGCAGTGCTGAGGACAACTACGAGCAGTACTTC.

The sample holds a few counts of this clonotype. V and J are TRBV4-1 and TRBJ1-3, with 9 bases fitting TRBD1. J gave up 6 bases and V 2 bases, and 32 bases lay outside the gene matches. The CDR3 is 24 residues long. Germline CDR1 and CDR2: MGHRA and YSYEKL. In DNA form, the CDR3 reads TGCGCCAGCAGCCAACTACCCCCGGGACAGGGATCCTTAGTTGCTCTGGTGAAGGAAAACACCATATATTTT. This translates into CASSQLPPGQGSLVALVKENTIYF.

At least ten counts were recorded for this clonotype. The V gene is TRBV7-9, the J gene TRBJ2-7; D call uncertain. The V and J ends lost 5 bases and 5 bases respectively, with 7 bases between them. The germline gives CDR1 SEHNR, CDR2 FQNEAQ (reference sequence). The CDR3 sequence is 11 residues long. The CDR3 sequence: CASSRRNEQYF. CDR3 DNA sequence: TGTGCCAGCAGCAGGCGGAACGAGCAGTACTTC. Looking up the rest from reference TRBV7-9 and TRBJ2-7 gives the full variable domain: DTGVSQNPRHKITKRGQNVTFRCDPISEHNRLYWYRQTLGQGPEFLTYFQNEAQLEKSRLLSDRFSAERPKGSFSTLEIQRTEQGDSAMYLCASSRRNEQYFGPGTRLTVT.

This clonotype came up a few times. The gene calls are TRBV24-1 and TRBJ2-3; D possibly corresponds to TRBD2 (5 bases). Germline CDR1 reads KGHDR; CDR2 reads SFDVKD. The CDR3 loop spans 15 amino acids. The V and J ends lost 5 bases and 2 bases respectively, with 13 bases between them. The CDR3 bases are TGTGCCACCAGTGCCGAGGAGGAGAACACAGATACGCAGTATTTT. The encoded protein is CATSAEEENTDTQYF.

CDR3 sequence (DNA): TGTGCCAGCAGTTTCAACTACAACTCCTACGAGCAGTACTTC. Its protein product is CASSFNYNSYEQYF. The chain joins TRBV12-3 or TRBV12-4 to TRBJ2-7; D gene uncertain. Trimming left V 3 bases short and J 0 bases short, with 9 bases between. This CDR3 is 14 amino acids long.